Presented here are 9 T cell receptor beta chains from one specimen sequenced in a study of cytomegalovirus exposure and HLA in healthy donors. The assay was immunoSEQ multiplex PCR, and TCRdb's table has in-frame clones only and misses some. The table has about 110,000 clones, 70% to 85% seen once; the top ten hold around 3%. The specimen was PBMCs. The receptors come from a woman in her late teens or twenties in good health and CMV-seronegative.

V gene TRBV11-2 combines with J gene TRBJ1-2; no clear D gene. Germline loops: CDR1 SGHAT, CDR2 FQNNGV. V was cut by 5 bases and J by 4 bases, with 17 bases left in between. The CDR3 loop spans 15 amino acids. CDR3 sequence reads: CASSPPEYSLYGYTF. The DNA of the CDR3 is TGTGCCAGCAGCCCCCCCGAGTACAGCCTCTATGGCTACACCTTC.

This chain joins TRBV6-6 and TRBJ1-3; D remains ambiguous. Trimming left V 5 bases short and J 0 bases short, with 14 bases between. This CDR3 spans 16 amino acids. In germline, CDR1 is MNHNY, CDR2 SVGAGI (reference sequence). CDR3 protein: CASSTDGEFSGNTIYF. The CDR3 DNA is TGTGCCAGCAGTACAGACGGGGAATTCTCTGGAAACACCATATATTTT.

The chain joins TRBV7-9 to TRBJ2-7, with a possible D match to TRBD1 (7 bases). Trimming left V 4 bases short and J 6 bases short, with 16 bases between. Germline CDR1 is SEHNR and CDR2 is FQNEAQ (reference sequence). The CDR3 has 14 residues. The DNA for the CDR3 is TGTGCCAGCAGCTCTAGCGACAGGGTTGGCGAGCAGTACTTC. It encodes CASSSSDRVGEQYF. The full variable domain, completed using reference TRBV7-9 and TRBJ2-7, is DTGVSQNPRHKITKRGQNVTFRCDPISEHNRLYWYRQTLGQGPEFLTYFQNEAQLEKSRLLSDRFSAERPKGSFSTLEIQRTEQGDSAMYLCASSSSDRVGEQYFGPGTRLTVT.

A single count supports this clone. The chain couples TRBV9 to TRBJ1-1; D remains unclear. The V and J ends lost 0 bases and 0 bases respectively, with 9 bases between them. Germline CDR1 reads SGDLS; CDR2 reads YYNGEE. The length of the CDR3 is 15 residues. CDR3 sequence: CASSVGGNMNTEAFF. The DNA for the CDR3 is TGTGCCAGCAGCGTAGGAGGGAACATGAACACTGAAGCTTTCTTT.

This chain uses TRBV6-1 with TRBJ1-2, with 7 bases that match TRBD1. The CDR3 sequence is 11 residues long. The junction had 3 bases not matched to a gene; V was cut back by 11 bases and J by 3 bases. Germline V gene sequence: CDR1 MNHNS, CDR2 SASEGT. This CDR3 is CAGTDYYGYTF. CDR3 nucleotide sequence: TGTGCCGGGACAGACTACTATGGCTACACCTTC.

The chain combines TRBV6-5 with TRBJ2-7; perhaps TRBD1 as D (6 bases). CDR3 length: 15 residues. The germline V gene has CDR1 MNHEY and CDR2 SVGAGI. V dropped 4 bases and J dropped 2 bases, with 15 bases sitting between them. The CDR3 bases are TGTGCCAGCAGTTCGTCCGGGACACAAACCTACGAGCAGTACTTC. This codes for CASSSSGTQTYEQYF.

The chain joins TRBV4-2 to TRBJ2-7, with TRBD2 matching over 11 bases. The CDR3 has 15 amino acids. The trim removed 3 bases at V and 2 bases at J, leaving 3 bases unmatched. The V gene's germline CDR1 is LGHNA and CDR2 YNFKEQ. CDR3 region: CASSQGLAETYEQYF. CDR3 coding DNA: TGTGCCAGCAGCCAGGGACTAGCGGAGACCTACGAGCAGTACTTC.

This clone occurred a few times. This sequence joins TRBV19 and TRBJ1-1, with D possibly TRBD1 on 5 matching bases. CDR3 length equals 13 residues. Trimming left V 5 bases short and J 8 bases short, with 15 bases between. Per the germline V gene, CDR1 is LNHDA and CDR2 is SQIVND (reference sequence). The CDR3 here is CASSSRQIAEAFF. CDR3 DNA: TGTGCCAGTAGTTCGCGACAGATCGCGGAAGCTTTCTTT.

The gene calls are TRBV14 and TRBJ2-5; D gene unclear. Germline-derived CDR1 and CDR2 are SGHDN and FVKESK. The CDR3 sequence is 13 residues long. The ends were cut back, 2 bases at V and 4 bases at J, with 8 bases in the middle. CDR3 region: CASSQYKRETQYF. The CDR3 bases are TGTGCCAGCAGCCAATACAAGCGAGAGACCCAGTACTTC.